The 14 T cell receptor beta chains below were found in one sample sequenced in a study of shared T cell receptors in the human thymus. Here immunoSEQ multiplex PCR was the method, and the copy in TCRdb shows in-frame clones only, minus some. The top ten clones hold 0.0094% of a sample with more than 550,000 clones, more than 70% of them seen once. This sample was shared with a second study, whose subject was human thymus T cells.

Sequencing was carried out using thymocytes. The origin of the receptors is a boy younger than two with a congenital heart defect.

The chain combines TRBV7-9 with TRBJ2-7; 8 bases are shared with TRBD1. This CDR3 is built from 18 residues. J was trimmed by 3 bases and V by 5 bases; bases with no gene match: 18. In germline, CDR1 is SEHNR, CDR2 FQNEAQ (reference sequence). This CDR3 is CASSPELAGGADSYEQYF. The DNA of the CDR3 is TGTGCCAGCAGCCCTGAATTAGCAGGGGGCGCAGATAGCTACGAGCAGTACTTC.

The V and J genes are TRBV6-5 and TRBJ2-7; possible D gene TRBD1, 5 bases. The germline V and J ends were trimmed by 7 bases and 0 bases, with 13 bases remaining between them. The length of the CDR3 is 14 residues. Germline lookup yields CDR1 MNHEY and CDR2 SVGAGI. DNA for the CDR3: TGTGCCAGCACAAAGACAGTTACCTCCTACGAGCAGTACTTC. Translated, it gives CASTKTVTSYEQYF.

This chain connects TRBV5-6 to TRBJ1-4, with 8 bases aligning to TRBD1. The CDR3 is 16 amino acids. V lost 3 bases to trimming and J lost 4 bases; unmatched junction nucleotides: 8. Germline V gene sequence: CDR1 SGHDT, CDR2 YYEEEE. The CDR3 DNA sequence: TGTGCCAGCAGCTGGGGACAGGCTGGGGATAATGAAAAACTGTTTTTT. Translated, it gives CASSWGQAGDNEKLFF. Combining the CDR3 with reference TRBV5-6 and TRBJ1-4 gives the whole variable domain DAGVTQSPTHLIKTRGQQVTLRCSPKSGHDTVSWYQQALGQGPQFIFQYYEEEERQRGNFPDRFSGHQFPNYSSELNVNALLLGDSALYLCASSWGQAGDNEKLFFGSGTQLSVL.

This clone was found a few times. The V gene is TRBV6-6, the J gene TRBJ1-2; TRBD1 agrees at 7 bases. The germline V gene encodes CDR1 MNHNY and CDR2 SVGAGI (reference sequence). Unmatched junction bases numbered 7, after V lost 2 bases and J lost 7 bases. The CDR3 totals 14 residues. The CDR3 nucleotides are TGTGCCAGCAGTTACCCGCTAACAGGGGCTGGCTACACCTTC. Translated: CASSYPLTGAGYTF.

The chain is built from TRBV9 and TRBJ2-1, with D maybe TRBD2 (5 bases). The V gene's germline CDR1 is SGDLS and CDR2 YYNGEE. The CDR3 sequence is 14 residues long. Trimming removed 0 bases from V and 10 bases from J, with 14 bases in between. The chain's CDR3 is CASSVAPWTGEQFF. The DNA of the CDR3 is TGTGCCAGCAGCGTAGCCCCCTGGACGGGAGAGCAGTTCTTC.

This clone came up a few times. This rearrangement joins TRBV7-2 to TRBJ1-1; no reliable D call. Germline V gene sequence: CDR1 SGHTA, CDR2 FQGNSA. CDR3 size: 14 residues. V was clipped by 3 bases and J by 1 base, with 9 bases between them. CDR3 sequence (DNA): TGTGCCAGCAGCTTCCTTTACAGGAACACTGAAGCTTTCTTT. Protein sequence: CASSFLYRNTEAFF.

The chain couples TRBV10-3 to TRBJ2-5; 7 nucleotides line up with TRBD1. CDR3 length: 13 residues. With V trimmed by 11 bases and J by 4 bases, 10 bases remained unmatched. CDR1 and CDR2 from the germline V gene are ENHRY and SYGVKD. The CDR3 DNA reads TGTGCCGTAAAGGGGTGGGACAGAGAGACCCAGTACTTC. Protein sequence: CAVKGWDRETQYF.

The chain couples TRBV28 to TRBJ1-5, with D maybe TRBD1 (6 bases). V was trimmed by 5 bases and J by 4 bases, leaving 18 bases between them. The CDR3 consists of 16 residues. CDR1 and CDR2 from the germline V gene are MDHEN and SYDVKM. The CDR3 reads CASSRAGTKINQPQHF. For the CDR3, the DNA is TGTGCCAGCAGTAGAGCCGGGACAAAGATTAATCAGCCCCAGCATTTT.

The gene calls are TRBV5-5 and TRBJ1-2; weak D call: TRBD1 (5 bases). Germline loops: CDR1 SGHKS, CDR2 YYEKEE (reference sequence). Trimming took 6 bases from V and 5 from J, leaving 20 bases between them. The CDR3 has 15 amino acids. CDR3 in DNA: TGTGCCAGCACTCCCGAGCAGGGTCTTTCTTATGGCTACACCTTC. Its protein product is CASTPEQGLSYGYTF.

This clone was observed a handful of times. This chain uses TRBV5-5 with TRBJ2-5; D may be TRBD2 (7 bases). Looked up from germline, CDR1 is SGHKS and CDR2 is YYEKEE (reference sequence). V lost 0 bases and J lost 2, with 14 bases in between. The CDR3 consists of 16 residues. The CDR3 reads CASSLVGGAEQETQYF. The DNA of the CDR3 is TGTGCCAGCAGCTTGGTGGGGGGGGCGGAGCAAGAGACCCAGTACTTC.

V and J are TRBV12-5 and TRBJ2-2, with 8 bases identical to TRBD1. The CDR3 covers 17 residues. The ends lost 0 bases at V and 1 base at J; junction bases unmatched: 4. Germline V CDR1 and CDR2: LGHNT, FRNRAP. The CDR3 sequence is CASGLVGRGQNTGELFF. CDR3 bases: TGTGCTAGTGGTTTGGTGGGCAGGGGGCAGAACACCGGGGAGCTGTTTTTT.

The J gene is TRBJ2-3, the V gene TRBV4-3, with 14 bases aligning to TRBD2. This CDR3 is 18 amino acids long. The trim removed 3 bases at V and 3 bases at J, leaving 8 bases unmatched. The V gene's germline CDR1 is LGHNA and CDR2 YSLEER. CDR3 bases: TGCGCCAGCAGCCAGGCGACTAGCGGGGGGGGCGGTACAGATACGCAGTATTTT. The encoded protein is CASSQATSGGGGTDTQYF.

The V and J genes are TRBV19 and TRBJ2-6; possible D gene TRBD1, 5 bases. The length of the CDR3 is 15 residues. The germline V gene encodes CDR1 LNHDA and CDR2 SQIVND (reference sequence). V gave up 11 bases and J gave up 0 bases, with 14 bases separating them. CDR3 loop: CAAGAGRSGANVLTF. The DNA of the CDR3 is TGTGCCGCTGGGGCCGGGCGCTCTGGGGCCAACGTCCTGACTTTC.

This chain connects TRBV19 to TRBJ1-3, with 7 bases matching TRBD1. CDR3 length: 15 residues. V lost 3 bases, J lost 3 bases, and 5 bases stayed unmatched. From germline, CDR1 is LNHDA and CDR2 SQIVND (reference sequence). CDR3 amino acids: CASSISGTVGNTIYF. In DNA, the CDR3 is TGTGCCAGTAGTATTTCCGGGACAGTTGGAAACACCATATATTTT.